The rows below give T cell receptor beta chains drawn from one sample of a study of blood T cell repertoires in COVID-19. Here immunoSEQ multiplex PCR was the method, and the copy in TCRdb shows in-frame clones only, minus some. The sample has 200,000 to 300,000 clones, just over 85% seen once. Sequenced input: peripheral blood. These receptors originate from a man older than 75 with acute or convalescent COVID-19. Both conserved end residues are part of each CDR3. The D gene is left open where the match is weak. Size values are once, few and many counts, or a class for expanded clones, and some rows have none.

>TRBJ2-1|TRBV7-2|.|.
CASSLHRGSYNEQFF
TGTGCCAGCAGCCTCCACCGGGGGTCCTACAATGAGCAGTTCTTC
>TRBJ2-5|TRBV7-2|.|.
CASSLRQGGQETQYF
TGTGCCAGCAGCTTAAGACAGGGAGGCCAAGAGACCCAGTACTTC
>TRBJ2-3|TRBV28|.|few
CASKVRAGRITDTQYF
TGTGCCAGCAAAGTCAGGGCGGGAAGGATCACAGATACGCAGTATTTT
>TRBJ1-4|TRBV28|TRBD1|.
CASSTGGSRNEKLFF
TGTGCCAGCAGCACAGGGGGTTCGCGTAATGAAAAACTGTTTTTT
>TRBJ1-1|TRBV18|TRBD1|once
CASSTGQGAYMNTEAFF
TGTGCCAGCTCAACAGGACAGGGGGCGTATATGAACACTGAAGCTTTCTTT
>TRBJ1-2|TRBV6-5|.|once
CASSYNRPSRGYGYTF
TGTGCCAGCAGTTACAACAGGCCCTCGCGGGGCTATGGCTACACCTTC
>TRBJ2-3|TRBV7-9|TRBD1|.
CASTFAGTGRDTQYF
TGTGCCAGCACCTTTGCCGGGACAGGGCGGGATACGCAGTATTTT
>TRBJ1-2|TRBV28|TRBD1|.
CASSSGGYGYTF
TGTGCCAGCAGTTCAGGGGGCTATGGCTACACCTTC
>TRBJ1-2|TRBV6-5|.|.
CASSSFGAGNYGYTF
TGTGCCAGCAGTTCCTTCGGGGCGGGGAACTATGGCTACACCTTC
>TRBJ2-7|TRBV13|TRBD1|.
CASSSGTGAYEQYF
TGTGCCAGCAGCTCCGGGACAGGGGCCTACGAGCAGTACTTC
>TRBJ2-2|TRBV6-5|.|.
CASSYPGTGELFF
TGTGCCAGCAGTTACCCCGGGACCGGGGAGCTGTTTTTT
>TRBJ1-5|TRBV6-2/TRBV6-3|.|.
CASSYDQGKGQPQHF
TGTGCCAGCAGTTACGATCAGGGAAAAGGTCAGCCCCAGCATTTT
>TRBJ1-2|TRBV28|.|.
CASAYRYGYTF
TGTGCCAGCGCCTACAGGTATGGCTACACCTTC
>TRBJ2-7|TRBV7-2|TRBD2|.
CASSLTSGTYEQYF
TGTGCCAGCAGCTTGACTAGCGGTACCTACGAGCAGTACTTC
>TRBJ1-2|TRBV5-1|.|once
CASSLDSRYGYTF
TGCGCCAGCAGCTTGGACAGTCGATATGGCTACACCTTC
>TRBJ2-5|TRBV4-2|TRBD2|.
CASSQEGGGVVKTQYF
TGTGCCAGCAGCCAAGAGGGCGGGGGTGTTGTGAAGACCCAGTACTTC
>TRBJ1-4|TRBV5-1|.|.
CASSRDSTGANEKLFF
TGCGCCAGCAGCCGGGACTCAACTGGGGCTAATGAAAAACTGTTTTTT
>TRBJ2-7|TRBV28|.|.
CASRAGLSYEQYF
TGTGCCAGCAGGGCGGGGCTCTCCTACGAGCAGTACTTC
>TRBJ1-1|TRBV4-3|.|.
CASSQDQTATAAFF
TGCGCCAGCAGCCAAGATCAGACAGCCACGGCAGCTTTCTTT
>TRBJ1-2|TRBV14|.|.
CASSRPGGNYGYTF
TGTGCCAGCAGCCGCCCGGGGGGAAACTATGGCTACACCTTC
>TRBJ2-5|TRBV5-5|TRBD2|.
CASSTLAGGRETQYF
TGTGCCAGCAGCACATTAGCGGGGGGACGGGAGACCCAGTACTTC
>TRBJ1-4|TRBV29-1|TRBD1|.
CSVDLTGVREKLFF
TGCAGCGTTGACCTGACAGGGGTGAGGGAAAAACTGTTTTTT
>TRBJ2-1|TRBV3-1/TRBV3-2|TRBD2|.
CASRQVAGGPNNEQFF
TGTGCCAGCAGGCAAGTAGCGGGAGGGCCCAACAATGAGCAGTTCTTC
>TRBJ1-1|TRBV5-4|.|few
CASSIQGLNTEAFF
TGTGCCAGCAGCATCCAGGGGCTGAACACTGAAGCTTTCTTT
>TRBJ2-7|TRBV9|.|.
CASSVDVSSYEQYF
TGTGCCAGCAGCGTAGACGTGAGCTCCTACGAGCAGTACTTC
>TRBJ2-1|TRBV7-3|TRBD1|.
CASSLNGDREQFF
TGTGCCAGCAGCTTAAACGGGGACAGGGAGCAGTTCTTC
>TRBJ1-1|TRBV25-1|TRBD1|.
CASSEPLGTGGNTEAFF
TGTGCCAGCAGTGAACCCCTTGGGACAGGGGGAAACACTGAAGCTTTCTTT
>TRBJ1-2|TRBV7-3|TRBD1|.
CASSATGGYGYTF
TGTGCCAGCAGCGCCACAGGGGGCTATGGCTACACCTTC
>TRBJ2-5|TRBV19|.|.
CASSIQGLQTQYF
TGTGCCAGTAGTATACAGGGTTTACAGACCCAGTACTTC
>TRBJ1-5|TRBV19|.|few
CANPDRIGDQPQHF
TGTGCCAATCCTGACAGAATTGGGGATCAGCCCCAGCATTTT
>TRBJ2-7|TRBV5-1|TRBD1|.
CASSLDPGTGWNEQYF
TGCGCCAGCAGCTTGGATCCGGGGACAGGGTGGAACGAGCAGTACTTC
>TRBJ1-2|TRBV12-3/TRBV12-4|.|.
CASSFRTEGYTF
TGTGCCAGCAGTTTCAGGACAGAGGGTTACACCTTC
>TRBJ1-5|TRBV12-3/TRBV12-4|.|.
CASTTRGNQPQHF
TGTGCCAGCACCACAAGGGGAAATCAGCCCCAGCATTTT
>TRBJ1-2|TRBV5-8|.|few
CASSLKGAAGRSYGYTF
TGTGCCAGCAGCTTGAAGGGAGCCGCTGGGAGGAGCTATGGCTACACCTTC
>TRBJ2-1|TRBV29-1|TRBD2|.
CSVASGRSYNEQFF
TGCAGCGTTGCTAGCGGGAGATCCTACAATGAGCAGTTCTTC
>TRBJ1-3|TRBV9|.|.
CASSLISEDTIYF
TGTGCCAGCAGCCTAATTTCCGAGGACACCATATATTTT
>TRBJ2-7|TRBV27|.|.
CASSLSTATLGYEQYF
TGTGCCAGCAGTTTATCGACAGCGACCCTCGGCTACGAGCAGTACTTC
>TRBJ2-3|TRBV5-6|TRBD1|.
CASSKGTGVSDTQYF
TGTGCCAGCAGCAAAGGGACAGGGGTTTCAGATACGCAGTATTTT
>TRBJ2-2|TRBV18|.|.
CASSPDTNTGELFF
TGTGCCAGCTCACCAGACACAAACACCGGGGAGCTGTTTTTT
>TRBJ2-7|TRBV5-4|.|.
CASSSNAYEQYF
TGTGCCAGCAGCTCCAATGCCTACGAGCAGTACTTC
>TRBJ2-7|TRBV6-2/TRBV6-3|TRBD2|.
CASRPSGASYEQYF
TGTGCCAGCAGACCTAGCGGGGCCTCCTACGAGCAGTACTTC
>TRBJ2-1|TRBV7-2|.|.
CASSSGTFGEQFF
TGTGCCAGCAGCTCCGGGACATTTGGTGAGCAGTTCTTC